Listed here is a single TCR beta chain. No antigen is known for it. V trimming: 0 bases; J trimming: 5 bases; junction bases outside the gene matches: 6. The CDR3 covers 16 residues. CDR1 is WSHSY and CDR2 is SAAADI in the germline V gene. This sample stems from a study of T cell responses to AZD1222 COVID-19 vaccine. Produced via immunoSEQ multiplex PCR; TCRdb's table is partial and in-frame only. The table has about 50,000 clones, approximately 80% seen once. Regarding the study as a whole: Donors were mostly white British, more females; clonal diversity possibly underestimated. All repertoire sampling was performed exclusively after the peak T cell response.

The sample was peripheral blood, taken on day 0 of AZD1222 vaccination. V and J are TRBV10-2 and TRBJ2-5, with TRBD2 identical over 10 bases. This TCR derives from an adult in good health. CDR3 loop: CASSESSGGAGETQYF. CDR3 bases: TGCGCCAGCAGTGAGTCCAGCGGGGGGGCAGGGGAGACCCAGTACTTC.